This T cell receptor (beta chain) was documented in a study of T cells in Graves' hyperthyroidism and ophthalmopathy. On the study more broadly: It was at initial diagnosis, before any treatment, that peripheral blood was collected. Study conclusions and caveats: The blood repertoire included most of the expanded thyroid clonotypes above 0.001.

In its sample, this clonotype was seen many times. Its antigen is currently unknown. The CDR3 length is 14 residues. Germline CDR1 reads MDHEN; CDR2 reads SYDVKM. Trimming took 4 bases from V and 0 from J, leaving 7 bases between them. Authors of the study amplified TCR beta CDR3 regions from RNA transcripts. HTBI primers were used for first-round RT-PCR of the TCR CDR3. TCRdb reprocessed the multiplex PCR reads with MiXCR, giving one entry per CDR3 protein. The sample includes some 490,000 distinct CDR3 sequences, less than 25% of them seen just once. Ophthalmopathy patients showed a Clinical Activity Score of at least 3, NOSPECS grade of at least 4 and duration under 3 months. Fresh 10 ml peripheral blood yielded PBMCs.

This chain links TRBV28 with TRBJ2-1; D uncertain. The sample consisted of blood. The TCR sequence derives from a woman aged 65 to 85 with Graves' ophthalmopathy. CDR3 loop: CASSYLDSYNEQFF. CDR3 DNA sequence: TGTGCCAGCAGTTATTTAGACTCCTACAATGAGCAGTTCTTC.